The next 27 T cell receptor beta chains were all read from a single sample in a study of blood T cell repertoires in COVID-19. The data were produced by immunoSEQ multiplex PCR, yet TCRdb's version contains in-frame clones alone and is incomplete. The sample contains fewer than 90,000 clones, approximately 86% of which appear only once. The source material was peripheral blood. The source of these receptors is a man in his forties or fifties with active or convalescent COVID-19.

The chain uses TRBV19 and TRBJ2-3; the D gene is possibly TRBD2 (6 bases). V was pared by 6 bases and J by 3 bases, with 13 bases between. This CDR3 contains 14 residues. The germline CDR1 and CDR2 sequences are LNHDA and SQIVND (reference sequence). The CDR3 DNA is TGTGCCAGTAGCAAACCGGGGGTGACAGATACGCAGTATTTT. Protein: CASSKPGVTDTQYF.

The chain uses TRBV10-2 and TRBJ2-3; 8 bases are shared with TRBD2. The CDR3 length is 15 residues. Losses at the gene ends were 1 base for V and 4 bases for J; bases not matched to a gene: 4. CDR1 is WSHSY and CDR2 is SAAADI in the germline V gene. Here the CDR3 DNA reads TGCGCCAGCAGTGAGTTGGGACTAGTCGCAGATACGCAGTATTTT. Its protein product is CASSELGLVADTQYF.

The V gene is TRBV5-1, the J gene TRBJ1-2, with a possible D match to TRBD1 (6 bases). Germline values: CDR1 SGHRS, CDR2 YFSETQ. This CDR3 has 14 amino acids. Trimming left V 4 bases short and J 1 base short, with 11 bases between. For the CDR3, the DNA is TGCGCCAGCAGCATGGACAGCTATAACTATGGCTACACCTTC. Translated, it gives CASSMDSYNYGYTF.

The genes are TRBV27 and TRBJ2-7; possible D gene TRBD2, 5 bases. Germline V gene data show CDR1 as MNHEY and CDR2 as SMNVEV (reference sequence). Trimming pared 0 bases from V and 6 bases from J, leaving 15 bases between. There are 15 residues in the CDR3. The CDR3 DNA reads as TGTGCCAGCAGTTTATCCCCTCAGGCTAGCAGCGAGCAGTACTTC. Translation gives CASSLSPQASSEQYF.

This rearrangement joins TRBV9 to TRBJ2-3; no firm D call. The CDR3 totals 14 residues. Germline V CDR1 and CDR2: SGDLS, YYNGEE. V lost 0 bases to trimming and J lost 2 bases, with 7 bases between them. CDR3 protein: CASSVGPTTDTQYF. Written as DNA, the CDR3 is TGTGCCAGCAGCGTAGGGCCCACCACAGATACGCAGTATTTT. Filled out from reference TRBV9 and TRBJ2-3, the complete variable domain reads DSGVTQTPKHLITATGQRVTLRCSPRSGDLSVYWYQQSLDQGLQFLIQYYNGEERAKGNILERFSAQQFPDLHSELNLSSLELGDSALYFCASSVGPTTDTQYFGPGTRLTVL.

The chain combines TRBV7-6 with TRBJ2-5, with 13 nucleotides matching TRBD2. Germline CDR1 is SGHVS and CDR2 is FNYEAQ. The CDR3 contains 16 residues. V lost 5 bases to trimming and J lost 1 base; unmatched junction nucleotides: 4. The CDR3 sequence is CASSPRTSGGQETQYF. The CDR3 DNA sequence: TGTGCCAGCAGCCCACGGACTAGCGGGGGCCAAGAGACCCAGTACTTC. The entire variable domain, with the rest obtained from reference TRBV7-6 and TRBJ2-5, is as follows: GAGVSQSPRYKVTKRGQDVALRCDPISGHVSLYWYRQALGQGPEFLTYFNYEAQQDKSGLPNDRFSAERPEGSISTLTIQRTEQRDSAMYRCASSPRTSGGQETQYFGPGTRLLVL.

The V call is TRBV28, the J call TRBJ2-7; a weak D match, TRBD1 (5 bases). V gave up 1 base and J gave up 7 bases, with 8 bases separating them. This CDR3 comprises 12 residues. In germline, CDR1 is MDHEN, CDR2 SYDVKM. CDR3 region: CASSLSRQEQYF. For the CDR3, the DNA is TGTGCCAGCAGTTTATCCCGACAGGAGCAGTACTTC.

The V and J genes are TRBV5-1 and TRBJ2-1, with D hard to call. CDR1 is SGHRS and CDR2 is YFSETQ in the germline V gene. CDR3 length: 12 residues. V was pared by 3 bases and J by 7 bases, with 8 bases between. The CDR3 is CASSYAQNEQFF. CDR3 coding DNA: TGCGCCAGCAGCTATGCACAGAATGAGCAGTTCTTC.

The chain carries TRBV10-3 and TRBJ2-3, with 14 bases lining up with TRBD2. The CDR3 contains 18 residues. The ends lost 4 bases at V and 0 bases at J; junction bases unmatched: 6. Per the germline V gene, CDR1 is ENHRY and CDR2 is SYGVKD. The CDR3 is CAISAGTSGGGSTDTQYF. CDR3 nucleotide sequence: TGTGCCATCAGTGCCGGGACTAGCGGGGGAGGGAGCACAGATACGCAGTATTTT.

The V gene is TRBV7-9, the J gene TRBJ1-5, with D possibly TRBD1 on 5 matching bases. Trimming took 2 bases from V and 5 from J, leaving 7 bases between them. The CDR3 totals 13 residues. CDR1 and CDR2 from the germline V gene are SEHNR and FQNEAQ (reference sequence). DNA of the CDR3: TGTGCCAGCAGCTTATTAGGGGATCAGCCCCAGCATTTT. Translation gives CASSLLGDQPQHF.

In its sample, this clone was seen once. J is TRBJ2-3 and V is TRBV7-7; a weak D match, TRBD1 (5 bases). In germline, CDR1 is SSHAT, CDR2 FNYEAQ (reference sequence). V lost 1 base to trimming and J lost 2 bases, with 13 bases between them. The length of the CDR3 is 16 residues. CDR3 DNA sequence: TGTGCCAGCAGCTTAGGGGTGGGGCAGGCCACAGATACGCAGTATTTT. This gives the protein CASSLGVGQATDTQYF.

CDR3 residues: CASSPSTFAGNTIYF. In nucleotides, the CDR3 is TGCGCCAGCAGCCCGAGCACTTTCGCGGGAAACACCATATATTTT. The chain couples TRBV5-1 to TRBJ1-3; D gene ambiguous. The CDR3 spans 15 residues. Germline lookup yields CDR1 SGHRS and CDR2 YFSETQ. With 4 bases removed from V and 4 bases from J, the gap between germline ends came to 15 bases.

The chain combines TRBV27 with TRBJ1-5, with D maybe TRBD1 (5 bases). There are 15 residues in the CDR3. Trimming removed 8 bases from V and 2 bases from J, with 16 bases in between. Germline lookup yields CDR1 MNHEY and CDR2 SMNVEV (reference sequence). For the CDR3, the DNA is TGTGCCAGCGGTGCGGGGACGGTAGGCAATCAGCCCCAGCATTTT. This gives the protein CASGAGTVGNQPQHF.

The chain employs TRBV27 and TRBJ2-7; D is undetermined. The CDR3 is made up of 13 amino acids. V was shortened by 2 bases and J by 5 bases, with 10 bases between the two germline ends. Germline-derived CDR1 and CDR2 are MNHEY and SMNVEV (reference sequence). This chain's CDR3 is CASSLTTSHEQYF. CDR3 nucleotides: TGTGCCAGCAGTTTAACGACAAGTCACGAGCAGTACTTC.

The chain's CDR3 is CASSLPGTYNEQFF. In DNA, the CDR3 is TGTGCCAGCTCACTGCCGGGTACCTACAATGAGCAGTTCTTC. V is TRBV18 and J is TRBJ2-1; D gene unclear. V lost 4 bases to trimming and J lost 2 bases, with 9 bases between them. CDR1 is KGHSH and CDR2 is LQKENI in the germline V gene. The CDR3 covers 14 residues. The whole variable domain, filled in from reference TRBV18 and TRBJ2-1, reads NAGVMQNPRHLVRRRGQEARLRCSPMKGHSHVYWYRQLPEEGLKFMVYLQKENIIDESGMPKERFSAEFPKEGPSILRIQQVVRGDSAAYFCASSLPGTYNEQFFGPGTRLTVL.

This CDR3 is CASSQQRNYGYTF. The CDR3 nucleotides are TGTGCCAGTAGTCAGCAGAGGAACTATGGCTACACCTTC. The rearrangement joins TRBV19 to TRBJ1-2; D uncertain. Deletions cut 5 bases from V and 2 bases from J, with 9 bases between. There are 13 residues in the CDR3. Germline-derived CDR1 and CDR2 are LNHDA and SQIVND (reference sequence).

This chain links TRBV7-9 with TRBJ1-4; D uncertain. Germline CDR1 SEHNR, CDR2 FQNEAQ (reference sequence). The CDR3 is 16 residues long. The V gene lost 2 bases and the J gene lost 0 bases, with 10 bases spanning the gap. CDR3 in DNA: TGTGCCAGCAGCTTAATCTCCGGGACAACTAATGAAAAACTGTTTTTT. Encoded protein: CASSLISGTTNEKLFF.

This chain connects TRBV11-3 to TRBJ2-7, with 11 bases lining up with TRBD2. The CDR3 has 15 residues. The germline CDR1 and CDR2 sequences are SGHNT and YENEEA. J lost 2 bases, V lost 6 bases, and 6 bases had no gene match. CDR3 sequence reads: CASRLAGGRTYEQYF. In DNA form, the CDR3 reads TGTGCCAGCAGGCTAGCGGGGGGTCGGACCTACGAGCAGTACTTC.

The chain recombines TRBV27 with TRBJ1-3; D unclear. Germline V gene lookup returns CDR1 MNHEY and CDR2 SMNVEV (reference sequence). The CDR3 length is 15 residues. The V gene lost 6 bases and the J gene lost 0 bases, with 12 bases spanning the gap. CDR3 in amino acids: CASSPTPISGNTIYF. In nucleotides, the CDR3 is TGTGCCAGCAGCCCCACACCCATCTCTGGAAACACCATATATTTT.

V is TRBV3-1 (or the pseudogene TRBV3-2) and J is TRBJ1-2; 9 positions agree with TRBD1. V shed 6 bases, J shed 3 bases, and the junction held 8 bases outside the gene matches. The CDR3 length is 15 residues. Germline assignment: CDR1 LGHDT and CDR2 YNNKEL (reference sequence). The CDR3 spells CASSLTGGVDYGYTF. The CDR3 region has the DNA TGTGCCAGCAGTCTGACAGGGGGGGTTGACTATGGCTACACCTTC.

This clone has only one observation. The sample holds other DNA sequences that translate to the same CDR3. V is TRBV9 and J is TRBJ2-1; maybe TRBD1 (6 bases). V was trimmed by 2 bases and J by 8 bases, leaving 8 bases between them. The CDR3 length is 12 residues. Germline assignment: CDR1 SGDLS and CDR2 YYNGEE. The DNA for the CDR3 is TGTGCCAGCAGCGTGAGGGGGTATGAGCAGTTCTTC. This sequence encodes CASSVRGYEQFF.

The gene calls are TRBV2 and TRBJ1-1, with a weak D call TRBD1 (5 bases). Trimming removed 5 bases from V and 0 bases from J, with 10 bases in between. The CDR3 contains 14 residues. CDR1 is SNHLY and CDR2 is FYNNEI in the germline V gene. CDR3 region: CASSTDRMNTEAFF. The CDR3 nucleotides are TGTGCCAGCAGTACTGACAGAATGAACACTGAAGCTTTCTTT.

This clone showed up just once. The chain employs TRBV28 and TRBJ2-2, with a tentative D call TRBD1 (6 bases). This CDR3 contains 14 residues. Germline CDR1 reads MDHEN; CDR2 reads SYDVKM. The V gene lost 5 bases and the J gene lost 4 bases, with 11 bases spanning the gap. The CDR3 nucleotides are TGTGCCAGCAGTCTCACAGGGCCCACCGGGGAGCTGTTTTTT. Translation: CASSLTGPTGELFF.

The chain is built from TRBV27 and TRBJ2-2; 11 bases line up with TRBD2. Germline V gene data show CDR1 as MNHEY and CDR2 as SMNVEV (reference sequence). The CDR3 totals 18 residues. V gave up 5 bases and J gave up 4 bases; unmatched junction bases: 12. CDR3 in amino acids: CASSPRRSGGAGTGELFF. The CDR3 DNA reads TGTGCCAGCAGTCCCCGCCGTAGCGGGGGGGCCGGCACCGGGGAGCTGTTTTTT.

This sequence joins TRBV7-5 and TRBJ1-6; TRBD1, the table's D call, lacks a check against the DNA. TRBV7-5 is labeled a pseudogene. The CDR3 totals 13 residues. CDR3 nucleotides: TGTGTCAGAAGGAGACAGAGGTATTCACCCCTCCACTTT. Translating it yields CVRRRQRYSPLHF.

The rearrangement links TRBV7-9 to TRBJ2-2; 10 nucleotides match TRBD2. Trimming took 4 bases from V and 3 from J; bases not matched to a gene: 5. The CDR3 length is 16 residues. From germline, CDR1 is SEHNR and CDR2 FQNEAQ (reference sequence). CDR3 in DNA: TGTGCCAGCAGCTCGAGCGGGGGGGCATACACCGGGGAGCTGTTTTTT. The encoded protein is CASSSSGGAYTGELFF. The whole variable domain, remainder taken from reference TRBV7-9 and TRBJ2-2, is DTGVSQNPRHKITKRGQNVTFRCDPISEHNRLYWYRQTLGQGPEFLTYFQNEAQLEKSRLLSDRFSAERPKGSFSTLEIQRTEQGDSAMYLCASSSSGGAYTGELFFGEGSRLTVL.

This clone has only a few counts. The rearrangement uses TRBV5-6 and TRBJ1-4; TRBD1 aligns across 7 bases. This CDR3 is 15 amino acids long. CDR1 and CDR2 (germline): SGHDT, YYEEEE. After removal of 5 bases from V and 8 bases from J, the junction contained 12 bases not matched to a gene. The CDR3, as DNA: TGTGCCAGCAGTCCAGGGACAGTCGTAAGGGAAAAACTGTTTTTT. The encoded protein is CASSPGTVVREKLFF.